This T cell receptor beta chain was captured by sequencing in a study of blood T cell repertoires in COVID-19. As for the study in general: PBMCs, B-cell-depleted T cells, or T cells provided the cDNA or gDNA that made up the material.

V was cut by 6 bases and J by 0 bases, with 17 bases left in between. The CDR3 is 16 amino acids. CDR1 ENHRY and CDR2 SYGVKD come from the germline V gene. The repertoire was sequenced with immunoSEQ multiplex PCR; TCRdb's copy has only in-frame clones and lacks some. Among around 170,000 clones listed, 86% were seen once. The specimen sequenced was peripheral blood. This rearrangement joins TRBV10-3 to TRBJ1-1; possibly TRBD1 for D (6 bases). The receptor was derived from a man between 45 and 60 years old with active or convalescent COVID-19. CDR3 nucleotides: TGTGCCATCAGCAGACAGGTCACCGTCATGAACACTGAAGCTTTCTTT. Amino acids: CAISRQVTVMNTEAFF.